A single sample gave rise to the 18 T cell receptor beta chains below, sequenced in a study of blood T cell repertoires in COVID-19. Generated by immunoSEQ multiplex PCR, the TCRdb table keeps only in-frame clones and is missing some. There are over 150,000 clones in the sample; 85% to 95% occur only once, and 0.5% to 0.55% lies in the top ten. Sample: peripheral blood. The receptors were sampled from a man in his fifties or sixties with acute or convalescent COVID-19.

This chain connects TRBV28 to TRBJ1-2; D unclear. CDR1 MDHEN and CDR2 SYDVKM come from the germline V gene. V lost 5 bases and J 5 bases, leaving 9 bases between the germline ends. The CDR3 consists of 12 residues. CDR3 nucleotide sequence: TGTGCCAGCAGTCCCCGGGGTTATGGCTACACCTTC. Its protein product is CASSPRGYGYTF.

The genes are TRBV24-1 and TRBJ2-5; TRBD2 might be the D (6 bases). Germline V gives CDR1 KGHDR, CDR2 SFDVKD. The ends were cut back, 6 bases at V and 4 bases at J, with 11 bases in the middle. There are 13 residues in the CDR3. The CDR3 loop reads CATSLRGGETQYF. As DNA, the CDR3 is TGTGCCACCAGTTTAAGGGGAGGAGAGACCCAGTACTTC.

The chain carries TRBV10-1 and TRBJ2-3; D uncertain. Germline CDR1 is WNHNN and CDR2 is SYGVQD (reference sequence). The CDR3 consists of 13 residues. Trimming took 3 bases from V and 5 from J, leaving 9 bases between them. The CDR3 bases are TGCGCCAGCAGTGACCCCCTAATAGATACGCAGTATTTT. It translates to CASSDPLIDTQYF.

This clone came up a few times. The chain employs TRBV13 and TRBJ2-5, with 13 bases that match TRBD2. Losses at the gene ends were 5 bases for V and 0 bases for J; bases not matched to a gene: 12. The CDR3 totals 19 residues. Germline CDR1 is PRHDT and CDR2 is FYEKMQ (reference sequence). Here the CDR3 reads CASSRAPGLAGRYQETQYF. The CDR3 DNA sequence: TGTGCCAGCAGCCGCGCGCCGGGACTAGCGGGACGGTACCAAGAGACCCAGTACTTC.

The chain is built from TRBV27 and TRBJ2-1, with unresolved D. This CDR3 spans 13 amino acids. CDR1 is MNHEY, CDR2 SMNVEV, per germline (reference sequence). Trimming pared 0 bases from V and 3 bases from J, leaving 3 bases between. The CDR3 spells CASSLSRYNEQFF. In DNA form, the CDR3 reads TGTGCCAGCAGTTTATCCCGCTACAATGAGCAGTTCTTC.

This chain joins TRBV5-1 and TRBJ2-7, with TRBD1 matching 7 bases. Germline V gene data show CDR1 as SGHRS and CDR2 as YFSETQ. V gave up 2 bases and J gave up 6 bases; unmatched junction bases: 8. The CDR3 is 14 amino acids. CDR3 in amino acids: CASSLGGFVGEQYV. The CDR3 nucleotides are TGCGCCAGCAGCTTAGGGGGCTTCGTGGGCGAGCAGTACGTC.

A remark on this clone: The junction departs from the called germline gene at one end, perhaps through a read error. Other nucleotide sequences in the sample specify the same CDR3. This chain links TRBV11-2 with TRBJ2-7, with 8 bases identical to TRBD2. The germline CDR1 and CDR2 sequences are SGHAT and FQNNGV. This CDR3 is built from 14 residues. Here the CDR3 DNA reads TGTGCCAGCAGCTTAAGCGGGAGTCTATACGAGCAATACTTC. It translates to CASSLSGSLYEQYF.

This chain connects TRBV7-3 to TRBJ1-1; 7 nucleotides line up with TRBD1. Germline CDR1 and CDR2: SGHTA and FQGTGA. V shed 5 bases, J shed 3 bases, and the junction held 6 bases outside the gene matches. This CDR3 contains 14 residues. CDR3 bases: TGTGCCAGCAGCGCGACAGGGCGGGACACTGAAGCTTTCTTT. Its translation is CASSATGRDTEAFF.

The chain recombines TRBV9 with TRBJ1-3; D not resolved. V dropped 0 bases and J dropped 3 bases, with 10 bases sitting between them. Per the germline V gene, CDR1 is SGDLS and CDR2 is YYNGEE. The CDR3 sequence is 15 residues long. The CDR3 DNA is TGTGCCAGCAGCGTAGGAAGCGGCGTTGGAAACACCATATATTTT. Amino acid sequence: CASSVGSGVGNTIYF.

This clone came up a few times. The CDR3: CASSSPPVRETQYF. Written as DNA, the CDR3 is TGTGCCAGCAGCTCACCACCCGTACGGGAGACCCAGTACTTC. The chain has TRBV7-2 and TRBJ2-5, with D unresolved. The CDR3 contains 14 residues. V lost 4 bases to trimming and J lost 5 bases, with 14 bases between them. CDR1 SGHTA and CDR2 FQGNSA come from the germline V gene.

V and J are TRBV18 and TRBJ2-2, with TRBD1 matching 7 bases. With V trimmed by 3 bases and J by 1 base, 5 bases remained unmatched. The CDR3 contains 16 residues. CDR1 KGHSH and CDR2 LQKENI come from the germline V gene. The chain's CDR3 is CASSPQDRLNTGELFF. The CDR3 nucleotides are TGTGCCAGCTCACCTCAGGACAGGCTGAACACCGGGGAGCTGTTTTTT.

The CDR3 bases are TGTGCCAGCAGTGTCGACAGCTACAATGAGCAGTTCTTC. This translates into CASSVDSYNEQFF. The chain is built from TRBV27 and TRBJ2-1, with D possibly TRBD1 on 5 matching bases. The V gene lost 5 bases and the J gene lost 3 bases, with 8 bases spanning the gap. Germline CDR1 and CDR2: MNHEY and SMNVEV (reference sequence). CDR3 length equals 13 residues.

This clone appeared a few times. The V and J genes are TRBV30 and TRBJ1-5, with D perhaps TRBD1 (5 bases). The CDR3 totals 13 residues. V lost 0 bases, J lost 5 bases, and 8 bases lay in between. The germline CDR1 and CDR2 sequences are GTSNPN and SVGIG (reference sequence). This CDR3 reads CAWSVSGHQPQHF. Written as DNA, the CDR3 is TGTGCCTGGAGTGTATCAGGGCATCAGCCCCAGCATTTT.

This chain links TRBV7-2 with TRBJ2-7; TRBD1 matches 10 bases. The germline V gene encodes CDR1 SGHTA and CDR2 FQGNSA. The V gene end was trimmed by 3 bases and the J gene end by 4 bases; junction bases not matched to a gene: 6. The CDR3 loop spans 15 amino acids. The DNA of the CDR3 is TGTGCCAGCAGCTTCCCCGGGACAGGGGCATACGAGCAGTACTTC. Translating gives CASSFPGTGAYEQYF.

V usage is TRBV7-2 and J usage is TRBJ1-4; D is undetermined. The CDR3 covers 13 residues. With 5 bases removed from V and 7 bases from J, the gap between germline ends came to 11 bases. Germline V gene data show CDR1 as SGHTA and CDR2 as FQGNSA. The CDR3 here is CASSPRPGEKLFF. In DNA form, the CDR3 reads TGTGCCAGCAGCCCCCGGCCGGGTGAAAAACTGTTTTTT.

V gene TRBV18 combines with J gene TRBJ1-1; weak D call: TRBD1 (6 bases). V lost 4 bases, J lost 1 base, and 7 bases lay in between. CDR1 is KGHSH, CDR2 LQKENI, per germline. The CDR3 spans 13 residues. CDR3 amino acids: CASSRTENTEAFF. CDR3 nucleotide sequence: TGTGCCAGCTCACGGACAGAGAACACTGAAGCTTTCTTT.

This clone was observed once. This sequence joins TRBV10-3 and TRBJ1-5; D unclear. The V and J ends lost 3 bases and 1 base respectively, with 10 bases between them. This CDR3 region has 15 residues. Germline lookup yields CDR1 ENHRY and CDR2 SYGVKD. CDR3: CAISEDPGSNQPQHF. Written as DNA, the CDR3 is TGTGCCATCAGTGAAGATCCCGGGAGCAATCAGCCCCAGCATTTT.

The V and J genes are TRBV7-9 and TRBJ2-1; 7 nucleotides align to TRBD2. The length of the CDR3 is 13 residues. J gave up 7 bases and V 5 bases, and 5 bases lay outside the gene matches. CDR1 is SEHNR and CDR2 is FQNEAQ in the germline V gene (reference sequence). In DNA form, the CDR3 reads TGTGCCAGCAGCGGCGGGAGAGGGAATGAGCAGTTCTTC. Protein product: CASSGGRGNEQFF. Using reference TRBV7-9 and TRBJ2-1 for the parts outside the CDR3, the full variable domain is DTGVSQNPRHKITKRGQNVTFRCDPISEHNRLYWYRQTLGQGPEFLTYFQNEAQLEKSRLLSDRFSAERPKGSFSTLEIQRTEQGDSAMYLCASSGGRGNEQFFGPGTRLTVL.